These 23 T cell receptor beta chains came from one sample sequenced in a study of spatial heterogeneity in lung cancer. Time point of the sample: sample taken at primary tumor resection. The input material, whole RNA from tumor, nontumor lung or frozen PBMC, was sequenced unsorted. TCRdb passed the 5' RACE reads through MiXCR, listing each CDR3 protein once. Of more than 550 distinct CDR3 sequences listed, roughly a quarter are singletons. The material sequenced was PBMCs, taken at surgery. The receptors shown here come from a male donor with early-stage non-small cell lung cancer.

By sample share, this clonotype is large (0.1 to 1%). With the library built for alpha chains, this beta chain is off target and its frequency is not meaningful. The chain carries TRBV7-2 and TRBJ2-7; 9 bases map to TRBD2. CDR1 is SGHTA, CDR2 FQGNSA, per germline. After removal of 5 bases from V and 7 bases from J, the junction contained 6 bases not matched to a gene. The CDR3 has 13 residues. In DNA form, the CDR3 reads TGTGCCAGCAGCCTTAGCGGGGGTGAAGAGCAGTACTTC. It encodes CASSLSGGEEQYF.

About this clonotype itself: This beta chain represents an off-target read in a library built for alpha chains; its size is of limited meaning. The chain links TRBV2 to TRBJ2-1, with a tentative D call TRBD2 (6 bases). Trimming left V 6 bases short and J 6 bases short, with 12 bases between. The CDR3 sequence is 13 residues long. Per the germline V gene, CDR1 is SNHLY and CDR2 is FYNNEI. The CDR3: CASSRDWSNEQFF. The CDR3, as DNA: TGTGCCAGCAGCCGGGACTGGAGCAATGAGCAGTTCTTC.

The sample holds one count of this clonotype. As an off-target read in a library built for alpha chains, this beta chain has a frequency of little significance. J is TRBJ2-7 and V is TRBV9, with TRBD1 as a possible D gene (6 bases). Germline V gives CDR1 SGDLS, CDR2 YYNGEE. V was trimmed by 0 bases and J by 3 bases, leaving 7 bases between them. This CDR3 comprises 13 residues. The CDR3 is CASSVEGDYEQYF. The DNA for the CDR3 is TGTGCCAGCAGCGTAGAGGGGGACTACGAGCAGTACTTC.

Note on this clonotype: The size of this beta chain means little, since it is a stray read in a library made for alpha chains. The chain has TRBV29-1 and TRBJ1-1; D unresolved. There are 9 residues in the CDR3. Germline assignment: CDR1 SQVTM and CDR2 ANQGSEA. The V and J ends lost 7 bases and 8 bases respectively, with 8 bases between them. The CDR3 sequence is CSAGGEAFF. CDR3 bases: TGCAGCGCCGGAGGCGAAGCTTTCTTT.

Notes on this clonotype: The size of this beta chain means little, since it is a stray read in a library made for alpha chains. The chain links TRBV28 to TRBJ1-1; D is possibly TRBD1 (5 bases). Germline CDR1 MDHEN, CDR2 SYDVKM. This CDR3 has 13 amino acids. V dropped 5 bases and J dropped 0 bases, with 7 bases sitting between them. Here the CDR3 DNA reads TGTGCCAGCAGTGGACAAATGAACACTGAAGCTTTCTTT. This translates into CASSGQMNTEAFF.

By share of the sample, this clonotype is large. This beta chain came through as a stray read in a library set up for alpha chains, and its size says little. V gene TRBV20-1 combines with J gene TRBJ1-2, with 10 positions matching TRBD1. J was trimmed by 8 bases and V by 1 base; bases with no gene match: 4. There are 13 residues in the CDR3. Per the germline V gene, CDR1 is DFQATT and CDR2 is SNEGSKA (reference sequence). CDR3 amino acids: CSARAQTGGGYTF. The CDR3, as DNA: TGCAGTGCTAGAGCTCAGACAGGGGGCGGCTACACCTTC.

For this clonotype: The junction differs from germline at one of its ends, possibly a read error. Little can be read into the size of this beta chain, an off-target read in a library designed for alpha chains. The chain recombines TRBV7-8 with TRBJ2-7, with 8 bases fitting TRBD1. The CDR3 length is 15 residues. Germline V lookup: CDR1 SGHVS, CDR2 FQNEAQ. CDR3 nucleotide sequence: TGTGCCAGCAGCCCACGGACAGGGACCATCTACGAGCTGTACTTC. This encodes CASSPRTGTIYELYF.

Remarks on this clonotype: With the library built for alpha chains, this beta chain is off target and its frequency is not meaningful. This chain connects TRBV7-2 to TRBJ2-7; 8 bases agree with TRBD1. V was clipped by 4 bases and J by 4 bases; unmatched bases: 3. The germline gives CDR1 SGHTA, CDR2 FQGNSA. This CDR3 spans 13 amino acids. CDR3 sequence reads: CASSSDRGYEQYF. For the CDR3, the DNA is TGTGCCAGCAGCTCCGACAGGGGTTACGAGCAGTACTTC.

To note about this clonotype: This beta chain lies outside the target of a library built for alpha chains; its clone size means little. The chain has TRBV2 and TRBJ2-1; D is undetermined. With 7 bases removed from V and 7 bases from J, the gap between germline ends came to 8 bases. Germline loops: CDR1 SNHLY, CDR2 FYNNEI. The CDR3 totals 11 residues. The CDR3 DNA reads TGTGCCAGCACGGGCAGTAATGAGCAGTTCTTC. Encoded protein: CASTGSNEQFF.

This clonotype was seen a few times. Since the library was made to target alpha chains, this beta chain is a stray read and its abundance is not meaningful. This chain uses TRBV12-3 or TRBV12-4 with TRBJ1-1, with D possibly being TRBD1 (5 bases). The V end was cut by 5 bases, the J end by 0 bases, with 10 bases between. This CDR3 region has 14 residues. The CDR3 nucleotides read TGTGCCAGCAGTCGCGGGGCCTTGAACACTGAAGCTTTCTTT. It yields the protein CASSRGALNTEAFF.

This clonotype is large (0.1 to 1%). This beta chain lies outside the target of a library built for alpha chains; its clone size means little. CDR3 sequence reads: CASSPGGVSYEQYF. The CDR3 DNA reads TGTGCCAGCAGCCCGGGGGGAGTTTCCTACGAGCAGTACTTC. The genes are TRBV7-8 and TRBJ2-7; 7 bases align to TRBD2. The germline V gene encodes CDR1 SGHVS and CDR2 FQNEAQ. V shed 5 bases and J 1 base; nucleotides not matched to a gene: 5. The CDR3 covers 14 residues.

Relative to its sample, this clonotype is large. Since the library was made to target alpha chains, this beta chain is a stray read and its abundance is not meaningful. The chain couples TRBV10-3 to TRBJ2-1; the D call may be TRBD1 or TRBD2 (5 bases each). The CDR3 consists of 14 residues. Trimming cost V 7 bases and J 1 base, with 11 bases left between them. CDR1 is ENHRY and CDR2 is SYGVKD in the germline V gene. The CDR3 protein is CAITGSGSYNEQFF. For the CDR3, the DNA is TGTGCCATCACAGGGAGCGGATCCTACAATGAGCAGTTCTTC.

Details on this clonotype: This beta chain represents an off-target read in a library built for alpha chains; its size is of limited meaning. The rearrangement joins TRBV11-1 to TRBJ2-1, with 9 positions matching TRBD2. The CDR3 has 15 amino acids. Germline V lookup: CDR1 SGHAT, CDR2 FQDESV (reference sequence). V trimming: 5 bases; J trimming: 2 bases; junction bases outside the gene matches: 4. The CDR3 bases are TGTGCCAGCAGCCAGGGACTAGCCCCCTACAATGAGCAGTTCTTC. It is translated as CASSQGLAPYNEQFF.

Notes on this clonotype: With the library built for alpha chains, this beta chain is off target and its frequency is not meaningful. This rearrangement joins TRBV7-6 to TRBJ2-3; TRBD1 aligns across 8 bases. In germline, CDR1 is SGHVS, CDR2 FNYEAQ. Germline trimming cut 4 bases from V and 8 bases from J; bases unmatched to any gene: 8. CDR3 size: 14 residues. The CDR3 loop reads CASSSPPGGITQYF. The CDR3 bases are TGTGCCAGCAGCTCGCCTCCAGGGGGCATTACGCAGTATTTT.

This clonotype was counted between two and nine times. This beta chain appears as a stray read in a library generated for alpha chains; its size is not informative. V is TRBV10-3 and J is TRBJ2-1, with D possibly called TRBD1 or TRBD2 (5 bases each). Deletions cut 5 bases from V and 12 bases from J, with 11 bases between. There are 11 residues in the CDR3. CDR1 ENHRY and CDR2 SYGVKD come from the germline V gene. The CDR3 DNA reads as TGTGCCATCAGTTTCCGGGACCTGCAGTTCTTC. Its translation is CAISFRDLQFF.

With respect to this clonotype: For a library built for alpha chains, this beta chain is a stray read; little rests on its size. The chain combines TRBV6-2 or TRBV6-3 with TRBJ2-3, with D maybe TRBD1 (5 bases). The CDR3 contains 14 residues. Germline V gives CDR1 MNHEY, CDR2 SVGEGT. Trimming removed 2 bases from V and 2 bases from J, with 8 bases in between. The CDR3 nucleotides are TGTGCCAGCAGTTACAACAGGATCACAGATACGCAGTATTTT. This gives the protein CASSYNRITDTQYF.

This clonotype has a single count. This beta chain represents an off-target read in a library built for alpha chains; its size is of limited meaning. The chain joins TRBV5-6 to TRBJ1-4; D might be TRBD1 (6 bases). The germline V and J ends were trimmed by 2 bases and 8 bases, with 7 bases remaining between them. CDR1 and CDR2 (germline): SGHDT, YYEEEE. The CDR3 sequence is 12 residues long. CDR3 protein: CASSFGQEKLFF. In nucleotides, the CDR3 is TGTGCCAGCAGCTTTGGACAGGAAAAACTGTTTTTT.

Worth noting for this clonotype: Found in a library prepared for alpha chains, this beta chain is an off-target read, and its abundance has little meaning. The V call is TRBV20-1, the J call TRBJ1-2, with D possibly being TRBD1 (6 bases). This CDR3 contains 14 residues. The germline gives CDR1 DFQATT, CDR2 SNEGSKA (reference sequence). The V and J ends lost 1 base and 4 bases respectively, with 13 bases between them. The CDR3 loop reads CSARVDSKGYGYTF. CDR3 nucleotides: TGCAGTGCTAGAGTGGACAGTAAGGGCTATGGCTACACCTTC.

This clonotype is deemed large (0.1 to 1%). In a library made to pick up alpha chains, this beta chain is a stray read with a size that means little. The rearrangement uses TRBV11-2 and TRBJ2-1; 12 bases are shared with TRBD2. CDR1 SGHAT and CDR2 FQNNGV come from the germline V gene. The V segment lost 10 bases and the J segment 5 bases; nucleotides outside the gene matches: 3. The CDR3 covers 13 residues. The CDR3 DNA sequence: TGTGCCACAACTAGCGGGGGGAACAATGAGCAGTTCTTC. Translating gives CATTSGGNNEQFF.

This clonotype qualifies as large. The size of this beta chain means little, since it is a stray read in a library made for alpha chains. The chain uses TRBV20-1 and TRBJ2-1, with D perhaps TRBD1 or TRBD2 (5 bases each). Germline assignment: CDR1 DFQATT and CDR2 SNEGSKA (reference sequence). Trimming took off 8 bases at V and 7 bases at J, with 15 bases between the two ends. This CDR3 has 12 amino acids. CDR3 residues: CSSTRWGNEQFF. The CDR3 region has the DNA TGCAGTTCCACTAGGTGGGGGAATGAGCAGTTCTTC.

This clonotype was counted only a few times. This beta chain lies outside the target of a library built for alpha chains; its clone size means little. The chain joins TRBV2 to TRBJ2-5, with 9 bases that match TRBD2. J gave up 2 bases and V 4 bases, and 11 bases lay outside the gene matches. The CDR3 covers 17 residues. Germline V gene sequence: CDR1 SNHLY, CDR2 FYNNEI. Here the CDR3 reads CASSGESSGGWQETQYF. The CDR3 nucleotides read TGTGCCAGCAGTGGAGAGTCAAGCGGGGGGTGGCAAGAGACCCAGTACTTC.

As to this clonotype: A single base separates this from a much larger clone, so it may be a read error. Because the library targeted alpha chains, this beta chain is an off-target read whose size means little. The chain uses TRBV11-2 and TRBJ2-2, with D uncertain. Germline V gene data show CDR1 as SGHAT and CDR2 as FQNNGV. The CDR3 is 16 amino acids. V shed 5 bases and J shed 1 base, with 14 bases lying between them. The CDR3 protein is CASSPMTRKNTGELFF. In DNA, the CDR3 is TGTGCCAGCAGCCCGATGACAAGGAAGAACACCGGGGAGCTGTTTTTT.

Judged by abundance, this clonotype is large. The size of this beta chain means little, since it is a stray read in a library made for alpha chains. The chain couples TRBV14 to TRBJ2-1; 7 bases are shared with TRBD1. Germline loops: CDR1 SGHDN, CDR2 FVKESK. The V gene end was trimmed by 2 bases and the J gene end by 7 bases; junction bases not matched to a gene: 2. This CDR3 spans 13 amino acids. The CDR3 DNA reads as TGTGCCAGCAGCCAACTGGACAGGAATGAGCAGTTCTTC. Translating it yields CASSQLDRNEQFF.